Shown below are 14 T cell receptor beta chains from a single sample sequenced in a study of cytomegalovirus exposure and HLA in healthy donors. Primers for the PCR totalled 60 Vbeta and 13 Jbeta. Repertoires were generated with immunoSEQ multiplex PCR, while TCRdb's copy carries only in-frame clones and drops some. This table has around 100,000 clones, around 60% appearing once. The specimen was PBMCs. These receptors were obtained from a man aged 30-40 years in good health and CMV-seropositive.

Only a few counts were recorded for this clone. J is TRBJ2-5 and V is TRBV16; D uncertain. Trimming left V 2 bases short and J 5 bases short, with 12 bases between. There are 14 residues in the CDR3. Looked up from germline, CDR1 is KGHSY and CDR2 is FQNENV. Written as DNA, the CDR3 is TGTGCCAGCAGCCAACTCGCAGAGAGGGAGACCCAGTACTTC. Its translation is CASSQLAERETQYF.

The V gene is TRBV27, the J gene TRBJ1-6; no definite D call. The germline V and J ends were trimmed by 10 bases and 0 bases, with 10 bases remaining between them. From germline, CDR1 is MNHEY and CDR2 SMNVEV (reference sequence). The CDR3 has 14 amino acids. The CDR3 region has the DNA TGTGCCACGAGCCCGAGCTCCTATAATTCACCCCTCCACTTT. It yields the protein CATSPSSYNSPLHF.

The chain recombines TRBV7-9 with TRBJ2-7; D not certain. Between the trimmed V and J ends, which lost 5 bases and 0 bases, there was a span of 14 bases. This CDR3 is built from 15 residues. Germline lookup yields CDR1 SEHNR and CDR2 FQNEAQ (reference sequence). As DNA, the CDR3 is TGTGCCAGCAGCCGCGAGGCAAGGAGCTCCTACGAGCAGTACTTC. Encoded protein: CASSREARSSYEQYF.

CDR3 sequence (DNA): TGTGCCAGCAGTCCGACAGATTGGTACCAAGAGACCCAGTACTTC. Translation gives CASSPTDWYQETQYF. The gene calls are TRBV9 and TRBJ2-5; D may be TRBD1 (5 bases). Trimming stripped 5 bases from V and 0 bases from J, with 14 bases between. From germline, CDR1 is SGDLS and CDR2 YYNGEE. The CDR3 extends over 15 amino acids. Together with reference TRBV9 and TRBJ2-5, the CDR3 gives the full variable domain: DSGVTQTPKHLITATGQRVTLRCSPRSGDLSVYWYQQSLDQGLQFLIQYYNGEERAKGNILERFSAQQFPDLHSELNLSSLELGDSALYFCASSPTDWYQETQYFGPGTRLLVL.

The rearrangement links TRBV10-3 to TRBJ2-5; D is perhaps TRBD2 (5 bases). V was clipped by 5 bases and J by 11 bases, with 24 bases between them. The germline gives CDR1 ENHRY, CDR2 SYGVKD. The CDR3 length is 15 residues. The CDR3 sequence is CAISSSTGLLLEQYF. In DNA form, the CDR3 reads TGTGCCATCAGTTCCTCCACTGGACTTCTGTTAGAGCAGTACTTC.

This clone was observed once. V usage is TRBV5-6 and J usage is TRBJ2-4; D is possibly TRBD2 (5 bases). Looked up from germline, CDR1 is SGHDT and CDR2 is YYEEEE. The CDR3 has 12 residues. Trimming pared 3 bases from V and 8 bases from J, leaving 9 bases between. CDR3 in DNA: TGTGCCAGCAGCTCGGGGAGTTACATTCAGTACTTC. This encodes CASSSGSYIQYF.

This clone was picked up a small number of times. V usage is TRBV18 and J usage is TRBJ2-5; a possible D gene is TRBD2 (6 bases). The CDR3 sequence is 17 residues long. The V gene lost 3 bases and the J gene lost 4 bases, with 21 bases spanning the gap. Germline V CDR1 and CDR2: KGHSH, LQKENI. CDR3: CASSPTTGTSRGETQYF. Written as DNA, the CDR3 is TGTGCCAGCTCACCCACCACGGGTACTAGCAGAGGAGAGACCCAGTACTTC. The whole variable domain, remainder taken from reference TRBV18 and TRBJ2-5, is NAGVMQNPRHLVRRRGQEARLRCSPMKGHSHVYWYRQLPEEGLKFMVYLQKENIIDESGMPKERFSAEFPKEGPSILRIQQVVRGDSAAYFCASSPTTGTSRGETQYFGPGTRLLVL.

The rearrangement uses TRBV7-6 and TRBJ2-1; TRBD2 matches at 7 bases. CDR1 is SGHVS and CDR2 is FNYEAQ in the germline V gene. This CDR3 is 13 amino acids long. V lost 7 bases, J lost 5 bases, and 5 bases stayed unmatched. The CDR3 reads CASTLGGDNEQFF. The CDR3 DNA reads as TGTGCCAGCACCCTGGGGGGGGACAATGAGCAGTTCTTC. The variable domain in full, with the rest retrieved from reference TRBV7-6 and TRBJ2-1, is GAGVSQSPRYKVTKRGQDVALRCDPISGHVSLYWYRQALGQGPEFLTYFNYEAQQDKSGLPNDRFSAERPEGSISTLTIQRTEQRDSAMYRCASTLGGDNEQFFGPGTRLTVL.

A word on this clone: The sample carries other DNA sequences with the same CDR3. The chain recombines TRBV18 with TRBJ2-7; TRBD1 aligns across 10 bases. The germline V gene has CDR1 KGHSH and CDR2 LQKENI. This CDR3 is built from 14 residues. V was pared by 3 bases and J by 2 bases, with 1 base of the junction left unmatched. The CDR3 loop reads CASSPGTGAYEQYF. The CDR3 region has the DNA TGTGCCAGCTCACCGGGGACAGGGGCCTACGAGCAGTACTTC.

This chain uses TRBV27 with TRBJ2-3, with D perhaps matching TRBD2 (5 bases). V was cut by 4 bases and J by 1 base, with 12 bases left in between. The CDR3 covers 15 residues. Germline lookup yields CDR1 MNHEY and CDR2 SMNVEV (reference sequence). The CDR3, as DNA: TGTGCCAGCAGTTCTGGAATGCGGGGCACAGATACGCAGTATTTT. This translates into CASSSGMRGTDTQYF.

The V call is TRBV5-4, the J call TRBJ1-2, with no clear D. CDR3 length equals 13 residues. V was pared by 0 bases and J by 7 bases, with 10 bases between. From germline, CDR1 is SGHNT and CDR2 YYREEE (reference sequence). This CDR3 reads CASSLEGVFGYTF. The DNA of the CDR3 is TGTGCCAGCAGCTTGGAGGGAGTATTTGGCTACACCTTC.

This clone was picked up one time. This chain connects TRBV20-1 to TRBJ1-2, with unresolved D. Germline lookup yields CDR1 DFQATT and CDR2 SNEGSKA (reference sequence). The V and J ends lost 0 bases and 7 bases respectively, with 3 bases between them. This CDR3 spans 10 amino acids. The CDR3 is CSARDRGYTF. The CDR3 nucleotides read TGCAGTGCTAGAGATCGTGGCTACACCTTC.

CDR3 in amino acids: CASRDRNNGEQYF. The CDR3 nucleotides read TGTGCCAGCAGAGACCGGAACAACGGGGAGCAGTACTTC. The chain links TRBV6-1 to TRBJ2-5, with D possibly TRBD2 on 5 matching bases. Germline assignment: CDR1 MNHNS and CDR2 SASEGT. CDR3 length equals 13 residues. The V gene lost 6 bases and the J gene lost 11 bases, with 19 bases spanning the gap.

This clone showed up just a few times. This chain joins TRBV30 and TRBJ1-3; 8 bases are a match to TRBD1. Trimming cost V 2 bases and J 10 bases; bases outside gene matches: 13. Germline-derived CDR1 and CDR2 are GTSNPN and SVGIG (reference sequence). There are 15 residues in the CDR3. The CDR3 spells CAWSPRDRTLGTIYF. The DNA of the CDR3 is TGTGCCTGGAGTCCCCGGGACAGGACGTTAGGTACCATATATTTT.